These 5 T cell receptor beta chains share one sample of origin, sequenced in a study of cytomegalovirus exposure and HLA in healthy donors. Primers: 60 Vbeta forward and 13 Jbeta reverse. Repertoires were generated with immunoSEQ multiplex PCR, while TCRdb's copy carries only in-frame clones and drops some. In the table there are around 130,000 clones, around 9% of which are singletons. The sample taken for sequencing was PBMCs. The receptors derive from a man between 40 and 49 years old in good health and CMV-seronegative.

This clone occurred a few times. The chain combines TRBV9 with TRBJ1-1; a possible D gene is TRBD1 (5 bases). Germline V CDR1 and CDR2: SGDLS, YYNGEE. The V gene lost 0 bases and the J gene lost 5 bases, with 11 bases spanning the gap. There are 14 residues in the CDR3. CDR3 loop: CASSVAWGGTEAFF. Here the CDR3 DNA reads TGTGCCAGCAGCGTAGCATGGGGGGGGACTGAAGCTTTCTTT.

Remarks on this clone: Distinct nucleotide sequences in the sample also encode this CDR3. The V call is TRBV6-6, the J call TRBJ1-1; D remains unclear. Germline V lookup: CDR1 MNHNY, CDR2 SVGAGI (reference sequence). The CDR3 runs to 12 residues. V was trimmed by 4 bases and J by 4 bases, leaving 7 bases between them. CDR3 residues: CASSFGPTEAFF. The CDR3 region has the DNA TGTGCCAGCAGTTTTGGGCCCACTGAAGCTTTCTTT.

This clone came up a few times. This sequence joins TRBV19 and TRBJ1-2, with D perhaps TRBD1 (5 bases). The V gene's germline CDR1 is LNHDA and CDR2 SQIVND (reference sequence). V was cut by 1 base and J by 7 bases, with 7 bases left in between. The CDR3 totals 12 residues. CDR3 loop: CASSIVGAGYTF. CDR3 coding DNA: TGTGCCAGTAGTATAGTAGGGGCTGGCTACACCTTC.

This clone was counted a few times. This sequence joins TRBV2 and TRBJ1-2; possibly TRBD1 for D (6 bases). CDR1 and CDR2 (germline): SNHLY, FYNNEI. Trimming left V 3 bases short and J 4 bases short, with 12 bases between. The CDR3 has 14 amino acids. The CDR3 region has the DNA TGTGCCAGCAGTGAGGACAGCTACTTCTATGGCTACACCTTC. Translating it yields CASSEDSYFYGYTF.

V usage is TRBV11-3 and J usage is TRBJ2-5; TRBD1 agrees at 10 bases. Germline V gene data show CDR1 as SGHNT and CDR2 as YENEEA. This CDR3 region has 15 residues. Trimming at V came to 5 bases and at J to 3 bases, leaving 6 bases not matched to a gene. DNA for the CDR3: TGTGCCAGCAGCCCGGGGACAGGGGCCGAAGAGACCCAGTACTTC. As protein: CASSPGTGAEETQYF.